What follows are 2 T cell receptor beta chains derived from one specimen sequenced in a study of blood T cell repertoires in COVID-19 (TCRdb year 2020). The library was produced with the immunoSEQ multiplex PCR assay. TCRdb carries this immuneACCESS record with in-frame sequences only. Its versions omit some clonotypes, under half of them owing to an unresolved V gene in the studies checked, with the rest unexplained. This sample gives about 120,000 clones in total; more than 70% of them show up just once. The ten largest account for about 1% of the sample. The source material was peripheral blood. The receptors originated from a woman older than 75 with acute or convalescent COVID-19.

This chain connects TRBV15 to TRBJ1-4; D perhaps matches TRBD1 (5 bases). Deletions cut 1 base from V and 4 bases from J, with 10 bases between. This CDR3 has 15 amino acids. Per the germline V gene, CDR1 is LNHNV and CDR2 is YYDKDF (reference sequence). CDR3 DNA sequence: TGTGCCACCAGCAGAGGCGGCAGGGTTAATGAAAAACTGTTTTTT. Protein sequence: CATSRGGRVNEKLFF.

This chain uses TRBV7-9 with TRBJ1-1; TRBD1 matches 10 bases. Germline loops: CDR1 SEHNR, CDR2 FQNEAQ (reference sequence). V lost 8 bases, J lost 5 bases, and 5 bases stayed unmatched. CDR3 length equals 13 residues. The CDR3 coding sequence is TGTGCCAGCCTCCTGGACAGGGGGACTGAAGCTTTCTTT. This gives the protein CASLLDRGTEAFF. Together with reference TRBV7-9 and TRBJ1-1, the CDR3 gives the full variable domain: DTGVSQNPRHKITKRGQNVTFRCDPISEHNRLYWYRQTLGQGPEFLTYFQNEAQLEKSRLLSDRFSAERPKGSFSTLEIQRTEQGDSAMYLCASLLDRGTEAFFGQGTRLTVV.